The rows below give T cell receptor beta chains drawn from one sample of a study of T cell responses to AZD1222 COVID-19 vaccine. Produced via immunoSEQ multiplex PCR; TCRdb's table is partial and in-frame only. The repertoire has over 45,000 clones, 89% of them found once; the top ten carry roughly 5%. The starting material was peripheral blood, obtained 28 days after the second AZD1222 dose. These receptors were obtained from an adult who received the AZD1222 COVID-19 vaccine. The CDR3 runs from the conserved cysteine through the conserved F or W. D genes are given only for firm matches. The size of a clone is reported for some rows only, either as once, few or many, or as a class for expanded clones.

V	D	size	J	DNA	CDR3
TRBV5-1	TRBD2	once	TRBJ2-3	TGCGCCAGCAGCAACTCACTAGCGGGGACGGATTTGGACACAGATACGCAGTATTTT	CASSNSLAGTDLDTDTQYF
TRBV4-1	NA	NA	TRBJ2-7	TGCGCCAGCAGCCAAGTAAATAGCGAGCAGTACTTC	CASSQVNSEQYF
TRBV5-6	NA	NA	TRBJ1-1	TGTGCCAGCAGCTTAAGAGGGTTCAACACTGAAGCTTTCTTT	CASSLRGFNTEAFF
TRBV14	NA	NA	TRBJ2-2	TGTGCCAGCAGCCAAGGAGTGAGCGCCGGGGAGCTGTTTTTT	CASSQGVSAGELFF
TRBV5-4	NA	once	TRBJ1-1	TGTGCCAGCAGCTTGTTCGGTGGGGGCACTGAAGCTTTCTTT	CASSLFGGGTEAFF
TRBV5-1	TRBD2	NA	TRBJ2-2	TGCGCCAGCAGCTCACGGACTAGCGGGGGACGGAGAGCTTTAACACCCGGGGAGCTGTTTTTT	CASSSRTSGGRRALTPGELFF
TRBV18	NA	NA	TRBJ1-4	TGTGCCAGCTCGCGAAGCGGGGGGCTTAATGAAAAACTGTTTTTT	CASSRSGGLNEKLFF
TRBV9	NA	NA	TRBJ2-3	TGTGCCAGCAGCGAAACGGGGGGACAACCTAGCACAGATACGCAGTATTTT	CASSETGGQPSTDTQYF
TRBV6-4	TRBD1	NA	TRBJ2-1	TGTGCCAGCAGTAAGGACAGGTCGGGTGAGCAGTTCTTC	CASSKDRSGEQFF
TRBV7-3	TRBD2	NA	TRBJ2-5	TGTGCCAGCAGCTCGGGACTAGCGGGACAAGAGACCCAGTACTTC	CASSSGLAGQETQYF
TRBV4-3	TRBD1	once	TRBJ1-2	TGCGCCAGCAGCCTCTCCGGGACAGGGGCGACGGGCTACACCTTC	CASSLSGTGATGYTF
TRBV14	TRBD1	NA	TRBJ2-7	TGTGCCAGCAGCCAAGAAAGATTGAGGACAGGGAGCTTTTCCTACGAGCAGTACTTC	CASSQERLRTGSFSYEQYF
TRBV12-3/TRBV12-4	NA	NA	TRBJ1-1	TGTGCCAGCAGTTTTGTAGGGAATGAAGCTTTCTTT	CASSFVGNEAFF
TRBV18	NA	NA	TRBJ1-1	TGTGCCAGCTCACCTGGGTCGATTGGGGCTTTCTTT	CASSPGSIGAFF
TRBV28	NA	NA	TRBJ1-5	TGTGCCAGCCTACCGCAGGGAAATCAGCCCCAGCATTTT	CASLPQGNQPQHF
TRBV7-9	NA	NA	TRBJ2-7	TGTGCCAGCAGCTCGAAGTCCGCCTACGAGCAGTACTTC	CASSSKSAYEQYF
TRBV3-1/TRBV3-2	NA	NA	TRBJ2-5	TGTGCCAGCAGCCACTCTAAGGGGACCCAGTACTTC	CASSHSKGTQYF
TRBV19	NA	NA	TRBJ1-1	TGTGCCAGTAGTTTTTGGGGGGCTGAAGCTTTCTTT	CASSFWGAEAFF
TRBV10-2	NA	NA	TRBJ1-5	TGCGCCAGCACCGTCAGAGATTATAGCAATCAGCCCCAGCATTTT	CASTVRDYSNQPQHF
TRBV4-1	NA	NA	TRBJ1-5	TGCGCCAGCAGCCCCGGCGGGGGGACCAATCAGCCCCAGCATTTT	CASSPGGGTNQPQHF
TRBV5-1	NA	NA	TRBJ2-6	TGCGCCAGCAGCTTGGTCGGGGGCAGGGCCAGCTCTGGGGCCAACGTCCTGACTTTC	CASSLVGGRASSGANVLTF
TRBV27	NA	NA	TRBJ2-7	TGTGCCAGCAGTTTATTGCAGGGGGGGTACTACGAGCAGTACTTC	CASSLLQGGYYEQYF
TRBV28	NA	NA	TRBJ2-1	TGTGCCAGCAGCCCACCCTACAATGAGCAGTTCTTC	CASSPPYNEQFF
TRBV7-9	NA	NA	TRBJ2-5	TGTGCCAGCAGCGACCGAATTTCTGAGACCCAGTACTTC	CASSDRISETQYF
TRBV29-1	TRBD1	few	TRBJ1-4	TGCAGCGTAGAAGCCGGGACAGGCGTCGAAAAACTGTTTTTT	CSVEAGTGVEKLFF
TRBV2	TRBD2	NA	TRBJ2-1	TGTGCTAAGCGCGCGGGAGGGCCTCTATATGAGCAGTTCTTC	CAKRAGGPLYEQFF
TRBV5-1	NA	NA	TRBJ1-1	TGCGCCAGCAGCATTATGGAGGGGGGGAACACTGAAGCTTTCTTT	CASSIMEGGNTEAFF
TRBV19	NA	NA	TRBJ1-5	TGTGCCAGTAGTATAGTGAGGGAGCCCCAGCATTTT	CASSIVREPQHF
TRBV10-3	NA	NA	TRBJ2-5	TGTGCCATCAGGGGAAGACAGGGAGGAGAGACCCAGTACTTC	CAIRGRQGGETQYF
TRBV3-1/TRBV3-2	TRBD1	NA	TRBJ2-5	TGTGCCAGCAGCCAAGAAGGGGGCGGGGAGACCCAGTACTTC	CASSQEGGGETQYF
TRBV2	NA	NA	TRBJ2-7	TGTGCCAGCAGCGGGCACACGACCTACGAGCAGTACTTC	CASSGHTTYEQYF